This TCR beta chain emerged from a study of cytomegalovirus exposure and HLA in healthy donors. General study results and limits: TCR clusters originating in the first cohort tended to co-occur in the 120 validation repertoires, according to a later analysis.

Generated by immunoSEQ multiplex PCR, the TCRdb table keeps only in-frame clones and is missing some. Of about 65,000 clones in the sample, 92% are singletons; the top ten hold 1% to 1.5%. Concerning this clone itself: The target antigen is unknown.

Trimming at V came to 4 bases and at J to 0 bases, leaving 6 bases not matched to a gene. CDR3 size: 17 residues. The V gene's germline CDR1 is SGHDT and CDR2 YYEEEE. Source material: PBMCs. This sequence originates from a woman aged 18 to 35 in good health and CMV-seronegative. The chain links TRBV5-6 to TRBJ2-7, with TRBD2 matching over 14 bases. The CDR3 sequence is CASSVGLAGESSYEQYF. CDR3 DNA: TGTGCCAGCAGCGTGGGACTAGCGGGGGAAAGCTCCTACGAGCAGTACTTC.